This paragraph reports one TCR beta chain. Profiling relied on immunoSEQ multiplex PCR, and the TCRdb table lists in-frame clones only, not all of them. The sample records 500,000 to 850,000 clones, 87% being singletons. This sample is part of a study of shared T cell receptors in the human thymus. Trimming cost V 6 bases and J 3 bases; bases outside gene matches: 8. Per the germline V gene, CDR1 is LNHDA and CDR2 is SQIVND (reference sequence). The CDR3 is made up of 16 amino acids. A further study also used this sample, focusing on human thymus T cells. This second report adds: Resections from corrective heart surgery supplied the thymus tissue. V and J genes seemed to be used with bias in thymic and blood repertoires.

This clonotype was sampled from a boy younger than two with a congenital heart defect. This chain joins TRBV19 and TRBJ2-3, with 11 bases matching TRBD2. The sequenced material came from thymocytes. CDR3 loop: CASRGTSGGRTDTQYF. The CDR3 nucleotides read TGTGCCAGTAGGGGAACTAGCGGGGGTAGAACAGATACGCAGTATTTT.